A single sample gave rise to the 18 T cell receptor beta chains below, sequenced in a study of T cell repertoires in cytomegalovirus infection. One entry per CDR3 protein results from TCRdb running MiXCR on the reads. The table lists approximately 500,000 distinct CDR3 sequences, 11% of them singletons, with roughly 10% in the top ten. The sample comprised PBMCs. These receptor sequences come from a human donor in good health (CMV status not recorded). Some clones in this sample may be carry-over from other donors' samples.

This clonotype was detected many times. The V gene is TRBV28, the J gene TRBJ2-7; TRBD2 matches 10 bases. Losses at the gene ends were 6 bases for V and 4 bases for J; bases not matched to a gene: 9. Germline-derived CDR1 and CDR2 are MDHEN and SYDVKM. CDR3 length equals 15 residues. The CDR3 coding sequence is TGTGCCAGCAGGACCGGGACTAGCGTTACGTACGAGCAGTACTTC. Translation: CASRTGTSVTYEQYF. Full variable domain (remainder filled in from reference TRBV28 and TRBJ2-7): DVKVTQSSRYLVKRTGEKVFLECVQDMDHENMFWYRQDPGLGLRLIYFSYDVKMKEKGDIPEGYSVSREKKERFSLILESASTNQTSMYLCASRTGTSVTYEQYFGPGTRLTVT.

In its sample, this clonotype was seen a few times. The chain's CDR3 is CASSWRRVAGGSYEQYF. The DNA for the CDR3 is TGTGCCAGCAGTTGGCGCAGAGTAGCGGGGGGGTCCTACGAGCAGTACTTC. V gene TRBV27 combines with J gene TRBJ2-7; 11 bases align to TRBD2. In germline, CDR1 is MNHEY, CDR2 SMNVEV (reference sequence). This CDR3 is 17 amino acids long. Unmatched junction bases numbered 9, after V lost 4 bases and J lost 1 base.

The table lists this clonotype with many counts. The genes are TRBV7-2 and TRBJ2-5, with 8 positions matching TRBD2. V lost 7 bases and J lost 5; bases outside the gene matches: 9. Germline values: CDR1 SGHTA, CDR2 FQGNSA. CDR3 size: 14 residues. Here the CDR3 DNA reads TGTGCCAGCACTCCGGGGGGGGCAGGGGAGACCCAGTACTTC. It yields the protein CASTPGGAGETQYF. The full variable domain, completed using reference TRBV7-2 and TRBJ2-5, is GAGVSQSPSNKVTEKGKDVELRCDPISGHTALYWYRQSLGQGLEFLIYFQGNSAPDKSGLPSDRFSAERTGGSVSTLTIQRTQQEDSAVYLCASTPGGAGETQYFGPGTRLLVL.

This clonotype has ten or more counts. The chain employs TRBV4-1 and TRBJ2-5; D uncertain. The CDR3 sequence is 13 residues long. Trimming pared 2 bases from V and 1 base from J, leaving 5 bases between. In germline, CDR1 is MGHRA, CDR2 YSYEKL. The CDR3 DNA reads TGCGCCAGCAGCCAAAATTCCCAAGAGACCCAGTACTTC. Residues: CASSQNSQETQYF.

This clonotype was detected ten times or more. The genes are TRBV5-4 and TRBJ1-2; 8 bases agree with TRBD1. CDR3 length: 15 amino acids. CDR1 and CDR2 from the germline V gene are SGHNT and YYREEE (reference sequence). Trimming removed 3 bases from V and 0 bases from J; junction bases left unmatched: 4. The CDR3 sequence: CASSSGQGTNYGYTF. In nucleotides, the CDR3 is TGTGCCAGCAGCTCTGGACAGGGAACTAACTATGGCTACACCTTC.

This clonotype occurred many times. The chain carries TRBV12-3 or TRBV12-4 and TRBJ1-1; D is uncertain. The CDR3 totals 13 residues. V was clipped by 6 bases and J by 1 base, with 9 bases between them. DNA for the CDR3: TGTGCCAGCAGACCGACATCGAACACTGAAGCTTTCTTT. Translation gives CASRPTSNTEAFF.

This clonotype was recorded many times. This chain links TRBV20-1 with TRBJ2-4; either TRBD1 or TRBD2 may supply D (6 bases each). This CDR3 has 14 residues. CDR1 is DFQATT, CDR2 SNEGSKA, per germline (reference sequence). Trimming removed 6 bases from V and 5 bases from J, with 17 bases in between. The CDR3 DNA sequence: TGCAGTGCCTTCCCCCCCGGGGGCGAAAACATTCAGTACTTC. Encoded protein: CSAFPPGGENIQYF.

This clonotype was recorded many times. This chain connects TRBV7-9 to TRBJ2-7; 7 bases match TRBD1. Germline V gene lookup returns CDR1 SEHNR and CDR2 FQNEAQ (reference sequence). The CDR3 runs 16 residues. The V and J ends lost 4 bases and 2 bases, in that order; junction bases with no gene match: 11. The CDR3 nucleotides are TGTGCCAGCAGCTCTACAGGGGAGTATAGCACCTACGAGCAGTACTTC. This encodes CASSSTGEYSTYEQYF.

This CDR3 is CASSIQQGASEQYF. CDR3 DNA sequence: TGTGCCAGTAGTATTCAACAGGGGGCATCTGAGCAGTACTTC. This chain joins TRBV19 and TRBJ2-7; 9 bases are a match to TRBD1. Germline trimming cut 3 bases from V and 7 bases from J; bases unmatched to any gene: 7. The CDR3 runs 14 residues. Germline V CDR1 and CDR2: LNHDA, SQIVND (reference sequence). Complete variable domain (other parts from reference TRBV19 and TRBJ2-7): DGGITQSPKYLFRKEGQNVTLSCEQNLNHDAMYWYRQDPGQGLRLIYYSQIVNDFQKGDIAEGYSVSREKKESFPLTVTSAQKNPTAFYLCASSIQQGASEQYFGPGTRLTVT.

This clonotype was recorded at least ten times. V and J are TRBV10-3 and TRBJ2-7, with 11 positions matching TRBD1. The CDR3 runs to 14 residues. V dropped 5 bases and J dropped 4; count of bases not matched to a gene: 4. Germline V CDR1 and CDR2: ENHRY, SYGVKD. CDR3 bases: TGTGCCATCAGTTCGGACAGGGGGCCATACGAGCAGTACTTC. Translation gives CAISSDRGPYEQYF.

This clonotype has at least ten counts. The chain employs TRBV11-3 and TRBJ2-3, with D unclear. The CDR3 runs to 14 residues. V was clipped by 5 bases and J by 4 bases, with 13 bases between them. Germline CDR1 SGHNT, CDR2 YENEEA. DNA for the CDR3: TGTGCCAGCAGCCCTAATCCTCGGGCAGATACGCAGTATTTT. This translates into CASSPNPRADTQYF.

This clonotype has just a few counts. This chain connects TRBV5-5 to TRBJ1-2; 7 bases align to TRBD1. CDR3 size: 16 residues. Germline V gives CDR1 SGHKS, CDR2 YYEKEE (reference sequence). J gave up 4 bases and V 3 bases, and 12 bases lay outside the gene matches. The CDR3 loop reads CASSSSTGWRAYGYTF. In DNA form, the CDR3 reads TGTGCCAGCAGCTCCTCGACAGGGTGGAGGGCCTATGGCTACACCTTC.

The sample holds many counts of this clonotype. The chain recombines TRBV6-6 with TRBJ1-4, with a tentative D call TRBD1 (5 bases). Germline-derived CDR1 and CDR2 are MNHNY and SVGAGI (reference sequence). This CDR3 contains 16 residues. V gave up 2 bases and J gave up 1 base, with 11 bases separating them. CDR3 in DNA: TGTGCCAGCAGTTACCCTCCTGGGGGAACTAATGAAAAACTGTTTTTT. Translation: CASSYPPGGTNEKLFF.

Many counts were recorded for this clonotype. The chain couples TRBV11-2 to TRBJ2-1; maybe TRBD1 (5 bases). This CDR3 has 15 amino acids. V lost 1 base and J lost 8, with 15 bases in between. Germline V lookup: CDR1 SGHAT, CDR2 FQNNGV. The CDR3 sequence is CASSLGGRLLDEQFF. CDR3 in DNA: TGTGCCAGCAGCTTAGGGGGCCGCCTCTTAGATGAGCAGTTCTTC.

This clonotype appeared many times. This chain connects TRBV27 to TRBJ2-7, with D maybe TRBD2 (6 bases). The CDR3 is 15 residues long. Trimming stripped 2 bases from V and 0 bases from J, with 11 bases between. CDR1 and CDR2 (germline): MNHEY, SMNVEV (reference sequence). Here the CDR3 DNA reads TGTGCCAGCAGTTTAGGGAGGCCCTCCTCCTACGAGCAGTACTTC. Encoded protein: CASSLGRPSSYEQYF.

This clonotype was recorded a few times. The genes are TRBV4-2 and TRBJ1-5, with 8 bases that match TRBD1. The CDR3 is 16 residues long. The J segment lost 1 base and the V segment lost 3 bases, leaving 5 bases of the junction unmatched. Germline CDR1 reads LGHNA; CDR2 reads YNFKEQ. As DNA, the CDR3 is TGTGCCAGCAGCCAGTCCCAGGGGGCGAGCAATCAGCCCCAGCATTTT. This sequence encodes CASSQSQGASNQPQHF.

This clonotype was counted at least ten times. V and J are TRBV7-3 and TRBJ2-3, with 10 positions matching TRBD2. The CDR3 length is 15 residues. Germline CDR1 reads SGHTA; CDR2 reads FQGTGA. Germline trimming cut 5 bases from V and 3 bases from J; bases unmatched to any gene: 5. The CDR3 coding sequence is TGTGCCAGCAGCCCCCGGACTAGCGGAACAGATACGCAGTATTTT. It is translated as CASSPRTSGTDTQYF.

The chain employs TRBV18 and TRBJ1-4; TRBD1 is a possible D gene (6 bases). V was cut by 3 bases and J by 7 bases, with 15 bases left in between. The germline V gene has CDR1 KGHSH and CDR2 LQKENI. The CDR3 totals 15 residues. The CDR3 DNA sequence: TGTGCCAGCTCACCTAAGACGGGGACAAGTGAAAAACTGTTTTTT. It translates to CASSPKTGTSEKLFF.